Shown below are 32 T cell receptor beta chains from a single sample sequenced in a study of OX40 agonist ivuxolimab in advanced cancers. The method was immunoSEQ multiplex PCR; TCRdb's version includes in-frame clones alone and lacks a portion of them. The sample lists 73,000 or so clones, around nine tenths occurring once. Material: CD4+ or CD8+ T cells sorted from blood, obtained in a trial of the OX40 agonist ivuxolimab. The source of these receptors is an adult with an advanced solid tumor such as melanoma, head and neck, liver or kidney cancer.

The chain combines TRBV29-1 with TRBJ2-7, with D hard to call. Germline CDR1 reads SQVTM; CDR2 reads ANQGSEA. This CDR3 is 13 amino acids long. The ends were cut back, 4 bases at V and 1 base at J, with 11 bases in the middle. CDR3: CSVGGSSSYEQYF. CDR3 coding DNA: TGCAGCGTTGGCGGCAGTTCTTCCTACGAGCAGTACTTC.

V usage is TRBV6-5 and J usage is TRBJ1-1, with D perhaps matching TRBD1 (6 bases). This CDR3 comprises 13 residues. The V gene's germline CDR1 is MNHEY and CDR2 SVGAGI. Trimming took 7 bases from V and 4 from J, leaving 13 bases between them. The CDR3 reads CASTQGLGTEAFF. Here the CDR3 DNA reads TGTGCCAGCACACAGGGCTTGGGCACTGAAGCTTTCTTT.

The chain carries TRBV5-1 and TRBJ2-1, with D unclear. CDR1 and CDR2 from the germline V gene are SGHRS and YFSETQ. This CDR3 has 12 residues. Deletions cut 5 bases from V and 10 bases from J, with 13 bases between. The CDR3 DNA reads TGCGCCAGCAGGGTCAGCCTTGGGGAGCAGTTCTTC. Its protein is CASRVSLGEQFF.

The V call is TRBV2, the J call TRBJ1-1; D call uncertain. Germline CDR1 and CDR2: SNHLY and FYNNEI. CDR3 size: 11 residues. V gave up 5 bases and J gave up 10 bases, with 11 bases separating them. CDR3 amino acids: CASSPGRRAFF. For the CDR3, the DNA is TGTGCCAGCAGTCCCGGACGGAGAGCTTTCTTT.

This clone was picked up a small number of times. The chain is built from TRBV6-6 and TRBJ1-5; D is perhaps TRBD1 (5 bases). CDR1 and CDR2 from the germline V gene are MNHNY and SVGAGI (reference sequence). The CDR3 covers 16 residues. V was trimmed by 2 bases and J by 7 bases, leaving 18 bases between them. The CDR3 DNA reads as TGTGCCAGCAGTTACGGGCCGGGACGGGGGGAACAGCCCCAGCATTTT. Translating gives CASSYGPGRGEQPQHF.

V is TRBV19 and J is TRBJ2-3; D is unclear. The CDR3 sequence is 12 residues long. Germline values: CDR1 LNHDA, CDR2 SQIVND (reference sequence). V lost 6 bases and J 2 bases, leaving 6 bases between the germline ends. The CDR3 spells CASSADTDTQYF. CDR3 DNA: TGTGCCAGTAGCGCTGACACAGATACGCAGTATTTT.

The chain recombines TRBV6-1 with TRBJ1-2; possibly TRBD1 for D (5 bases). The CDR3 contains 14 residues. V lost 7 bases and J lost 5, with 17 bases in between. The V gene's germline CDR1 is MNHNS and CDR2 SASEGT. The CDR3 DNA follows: TGTGCCAGCACCGAAGGGGTTTTATGGTATGGCTACACCTTC. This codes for CASTEGVLWYGYTF.

CDR3 residues: CASSLQPGTRGRDTQYF. In DNA, the CDR3 is TGTGCCAGCAGCTTACAACCCGGGACCAGGGGGAGAGATACGCAGTATTTT. This rearrangement joins TRBV7-2 to TRBJ2-3, with 7 bases lining up with TRBD1. Germline V gene sequence: CDR1 SGHTA, CDR2 FQGNSA. The CDR3 sequence is 17 residues long. The V gene end was trimmed by 2 bases and the J gene end by 5 bases; junction bases not matched to a gene: 13.

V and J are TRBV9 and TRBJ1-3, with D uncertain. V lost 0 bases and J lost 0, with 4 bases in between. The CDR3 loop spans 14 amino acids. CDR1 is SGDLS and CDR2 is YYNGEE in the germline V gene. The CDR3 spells CASSVGNSGNTIYF. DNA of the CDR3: TGTGCCAGCAGCGTAGGGAACTCTGGAAACACCATATATTTT.

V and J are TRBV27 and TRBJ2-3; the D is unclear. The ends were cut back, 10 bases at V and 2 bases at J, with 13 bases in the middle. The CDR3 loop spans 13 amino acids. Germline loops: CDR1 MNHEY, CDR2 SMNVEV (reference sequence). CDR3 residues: CATEDRTTDTQYF. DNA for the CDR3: TGTGCCACCGAGGACCGAACCACAGATACGCAGTATTTT.

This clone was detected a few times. Here the CDR3 reads CAISKTSNEQFF. CDR3 nucleotides: TGTGCCATCAGTAAGACTAGCAATGAGCAGTTCTTC. The chain joins TRBV10-3 to TRBJ2-1, with D possibly TRBD2 on 6 matching bases. The ends were cut back, 5 bases at V and 6 bases at J, with 8 bases in the middle. Per the germline V gene, CDR1 is ENHRY and CDR2 is SYGVKD. This CDR3 region has 12 residues.

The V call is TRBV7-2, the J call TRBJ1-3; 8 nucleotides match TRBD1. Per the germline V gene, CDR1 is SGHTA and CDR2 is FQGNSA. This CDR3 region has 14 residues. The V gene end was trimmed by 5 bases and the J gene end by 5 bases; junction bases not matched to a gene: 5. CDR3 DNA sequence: TGTGCCAGCAGCGACCGGGACAGGCGAAACACCATATATTTT. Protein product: CASSDRDRRNTIYF.

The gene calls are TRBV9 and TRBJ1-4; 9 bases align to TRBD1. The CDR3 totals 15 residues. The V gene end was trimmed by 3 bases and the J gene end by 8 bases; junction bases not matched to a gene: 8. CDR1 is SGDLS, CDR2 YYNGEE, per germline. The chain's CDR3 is CASSARDRESEKLFF. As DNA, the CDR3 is TGTGCCAGCAGCGCCCGGGACAGGGAGTCCGAAAAACTGTTTTTT.

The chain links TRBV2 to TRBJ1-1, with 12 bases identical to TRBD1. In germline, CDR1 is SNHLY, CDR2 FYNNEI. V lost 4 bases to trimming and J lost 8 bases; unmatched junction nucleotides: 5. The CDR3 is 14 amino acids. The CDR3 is CASSGRDRGLEAFF. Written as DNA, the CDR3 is TGTGCCAGCAGTGGACGGGACAGGGGGCTAGAAGCTTTCTTT.

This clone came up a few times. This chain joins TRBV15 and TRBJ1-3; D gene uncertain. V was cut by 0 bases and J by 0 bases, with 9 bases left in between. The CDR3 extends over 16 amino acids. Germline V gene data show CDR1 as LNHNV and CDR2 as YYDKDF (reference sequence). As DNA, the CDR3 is TGTGCCACCAGCAGAGATCGGGAGAGCTCTGGAAACACCATATATTTT. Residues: CATSRDRESSGNTIYF.

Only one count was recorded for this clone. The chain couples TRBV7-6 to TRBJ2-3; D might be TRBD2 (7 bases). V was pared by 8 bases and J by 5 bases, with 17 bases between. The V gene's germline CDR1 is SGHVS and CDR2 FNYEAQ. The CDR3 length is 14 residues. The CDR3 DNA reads TGTGCCAGCGGGGGGGCGCTCGAGAGAGATACGCAGTATTTT. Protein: CASGGALERDTQYF.

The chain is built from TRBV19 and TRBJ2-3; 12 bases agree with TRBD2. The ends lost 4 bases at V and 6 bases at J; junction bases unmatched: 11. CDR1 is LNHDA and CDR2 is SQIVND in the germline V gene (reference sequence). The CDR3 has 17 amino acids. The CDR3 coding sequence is TGTGCCAGTAGTACAACTAGCGGGGGGAGGTCATGGGATACGCAGTATTTT. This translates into CASSTTSGGRSWDTQYF.

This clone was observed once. CDR3 amino acids: CASGSSLSTEQFF. The CDR3 DNA reads as TGTGCCAGCGGGTCCAGTTTAAGTACTGAGCAGTTCTTC. This chain connects TRBV7-9 to TRBJ2-1; D call uncertain. This CDR3 contains 13 residues. Trimming stripped 8 bases from V and 9 bases from J, with 17 bases between. Germline loops: CDR1 SEHNR, CDR2 FQNEAQ (reference sequence).

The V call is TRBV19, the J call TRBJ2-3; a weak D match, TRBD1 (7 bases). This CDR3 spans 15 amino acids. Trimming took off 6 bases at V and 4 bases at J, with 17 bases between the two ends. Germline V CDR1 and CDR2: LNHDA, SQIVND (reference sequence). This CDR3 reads CASRPWRGPADTQYF. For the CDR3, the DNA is TGTGCCAGTAGGCCATGGAGGGGGCCGGCAGATACGCAGTATTTT.

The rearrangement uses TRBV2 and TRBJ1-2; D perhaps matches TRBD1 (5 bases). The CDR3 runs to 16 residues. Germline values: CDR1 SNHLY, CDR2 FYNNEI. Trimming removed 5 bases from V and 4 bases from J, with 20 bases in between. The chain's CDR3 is CASSLTSDPGVYGYTF. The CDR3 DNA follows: TGTGCCAGCAGTCTTACGTCAGACCCGGGGGTCTATGGCTACACCTTC.

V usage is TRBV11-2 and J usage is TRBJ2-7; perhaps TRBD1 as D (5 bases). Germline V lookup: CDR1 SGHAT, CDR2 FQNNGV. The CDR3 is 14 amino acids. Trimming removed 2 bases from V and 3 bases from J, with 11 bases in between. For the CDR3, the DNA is TGTGCCAGCAGCTTAAGAACCGACAGCTACGAGCAGTACTTC. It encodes CASSLRTDSYEQYF.

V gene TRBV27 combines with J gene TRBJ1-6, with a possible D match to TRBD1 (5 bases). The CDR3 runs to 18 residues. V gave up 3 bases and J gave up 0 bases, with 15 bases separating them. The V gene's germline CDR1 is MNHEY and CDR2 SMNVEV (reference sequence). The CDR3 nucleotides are TGTGCCAGCAGTTTTTTTCTAGCTGGGGGCTCCTATAATTCACCCCTCCACTTT. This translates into CASSFFLAGGSYNSPLHF.

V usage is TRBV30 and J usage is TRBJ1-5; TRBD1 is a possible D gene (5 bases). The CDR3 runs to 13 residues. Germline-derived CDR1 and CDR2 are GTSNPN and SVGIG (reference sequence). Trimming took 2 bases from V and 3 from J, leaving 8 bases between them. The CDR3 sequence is CAWSPGANQPQHF. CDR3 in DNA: TGTGCCTGGAGTCCCGGGGCCAATCAGCCCCAGCATTTT.

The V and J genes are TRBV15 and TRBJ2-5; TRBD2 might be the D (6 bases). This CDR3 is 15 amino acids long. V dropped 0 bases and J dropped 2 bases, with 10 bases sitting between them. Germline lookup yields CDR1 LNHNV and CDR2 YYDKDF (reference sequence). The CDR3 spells CATSREGSGQETQYF. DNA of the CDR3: TGTGCCACCAGCAGAGAGGGGAGCGGGCAAGAGACCCAGTACTTC.

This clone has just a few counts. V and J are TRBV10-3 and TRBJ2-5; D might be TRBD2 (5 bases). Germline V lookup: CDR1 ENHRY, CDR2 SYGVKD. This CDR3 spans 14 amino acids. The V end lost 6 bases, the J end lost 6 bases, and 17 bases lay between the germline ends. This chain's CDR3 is CAIRPDSTGKTQYF. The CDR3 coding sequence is TGTGCCATCAGACCGGACTCTACCGGGAAGACCCAGTACTTC.

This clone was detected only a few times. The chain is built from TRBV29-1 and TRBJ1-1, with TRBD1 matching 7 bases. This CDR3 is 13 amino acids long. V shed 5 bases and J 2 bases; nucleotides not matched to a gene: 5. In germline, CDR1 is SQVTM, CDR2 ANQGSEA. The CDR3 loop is CSVREGANTEAFF. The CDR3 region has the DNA TGCAGCGTTCGCGAGGGGGCTAACACTGAAGCTTTCTTT. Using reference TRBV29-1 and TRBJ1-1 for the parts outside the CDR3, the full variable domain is SAVISQKPSRDICQRGTSLTIQCQVDSQVTMMFWYRQQPGQSLTLIATANQGSEATYESGFVIDKFPISRPNLTFSTLTVSNMSPEDSSIYLCSVREGANTEAFFGQGTRLTVV.

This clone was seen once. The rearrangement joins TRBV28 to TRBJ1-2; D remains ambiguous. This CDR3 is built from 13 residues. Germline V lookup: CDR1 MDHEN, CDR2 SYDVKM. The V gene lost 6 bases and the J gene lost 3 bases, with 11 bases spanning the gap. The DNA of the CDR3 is TGTGCCAGCAGCGGAGTTCCGGACTATGGCTACACCTTC. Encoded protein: CASSGVPDYGYTF.

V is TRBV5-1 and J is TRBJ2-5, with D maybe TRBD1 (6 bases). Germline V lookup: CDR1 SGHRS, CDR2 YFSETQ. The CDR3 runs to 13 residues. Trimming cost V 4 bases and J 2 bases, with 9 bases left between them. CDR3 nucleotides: TGCGCCAGCAGCCCCAGGGGACAAGAGACCCAGTACTTC. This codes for CASSPRGQETQYF.

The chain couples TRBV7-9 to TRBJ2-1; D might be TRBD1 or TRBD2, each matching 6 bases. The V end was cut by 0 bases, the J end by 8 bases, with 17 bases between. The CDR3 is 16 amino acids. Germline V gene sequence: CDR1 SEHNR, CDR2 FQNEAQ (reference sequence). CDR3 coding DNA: TGTGCCAGCAGCTTAGCGGGGGGCCAGGTACCGGATGAGCAGTTCTTC. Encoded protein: CASSLAGGQVPDEQFF.

In nucleotides, the CDR3 is TGTGCCAGCAGTGAGGGGGCGGGCAATCAGCCCCAGCATTTT. Its protein is CASSEGAGNQPQHF. The chain is built from TRBV2 and TRBJ1-5; perhaps TRBD1 as D (6 bases). This CDR3 has 14 amino acids. Trimming left V 3 bases short and J 2 bases short, with 8 bases between. Germline V lookup: CDR1 SNHLY, CDR2 FYNNEI.

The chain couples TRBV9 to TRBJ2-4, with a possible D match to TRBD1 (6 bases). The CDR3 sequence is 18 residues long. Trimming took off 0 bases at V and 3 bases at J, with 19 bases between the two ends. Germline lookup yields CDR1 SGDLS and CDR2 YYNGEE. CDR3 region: CASSVDIGQGMGKNIQYF. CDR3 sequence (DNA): TGTGCCAGCAGCGTAGATATAGGGCAGGGGATGGGCAAAAACATTCAGTACTTC.

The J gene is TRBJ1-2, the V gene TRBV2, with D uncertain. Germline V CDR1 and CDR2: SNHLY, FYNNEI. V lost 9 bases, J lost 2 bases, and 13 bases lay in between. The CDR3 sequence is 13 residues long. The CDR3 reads CASIMELNYGYTF. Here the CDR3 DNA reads TGTGCCAGTATCATGGAACTAAACTATGGCTACACCTTC.